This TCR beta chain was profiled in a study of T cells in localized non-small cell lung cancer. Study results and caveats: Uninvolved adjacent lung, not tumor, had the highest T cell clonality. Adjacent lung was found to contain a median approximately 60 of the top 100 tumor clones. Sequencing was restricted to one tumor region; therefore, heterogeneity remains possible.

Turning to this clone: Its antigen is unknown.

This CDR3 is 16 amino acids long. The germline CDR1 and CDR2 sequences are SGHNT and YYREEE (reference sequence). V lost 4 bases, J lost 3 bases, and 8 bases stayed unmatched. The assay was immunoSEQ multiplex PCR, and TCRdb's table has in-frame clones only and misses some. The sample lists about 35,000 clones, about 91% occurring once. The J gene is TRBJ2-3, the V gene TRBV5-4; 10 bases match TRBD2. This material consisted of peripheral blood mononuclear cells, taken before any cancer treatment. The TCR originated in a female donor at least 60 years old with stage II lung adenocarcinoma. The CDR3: CASSKFSGGHTDTQYF. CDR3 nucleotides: TGTGCCAGCAGCAAATTTAGCGGGGGGCATACAGATACGCAGTATTTT.